Listed below are T cell receptor beta chains from one sample, sequenced in a study of pediatric ulcerative colitis. Using immunoSEQ multiplex PCR, the repertoire was profiled, and TCRdb retains in-frame clones only, with some absent. The sample carries around 13,000 clones, more than 70% recorded once. The specimen sequenced was gut tissue. Receptor source: a boy younger than 18 who was a control in a study of pediatric ulcerative colitis. Both conserved end residues are part of each CDR3. The D gene is left open where the match is weak. The size field is filled for only some rows; it gives once, few, many or a size class.

clone_size	v_call	j_call	d_call	cdr3_aa	cdr3_nt
.	TRBV19	TRBJ1-1	.	CASSAGGESLKAFF	TGTGCCAGTAGTGCAGGAGGGGAAAGCTTAAAAGCTTTCTTT
.	TRBV5-5	TRBJ1-4	.	CASSLVGYNEKLFF	TGTGCCAGCAGCTTGGTAGGGTATAATGAAAAACTGTTTTTT
.	TRBV28	TRBJ1-4	.	CASSPQRINEKLFF	TGTGCCAGCAGCCCACAGAGGATTAATGAAAAACTGTTTTTT
.	TRBV19	TRBJ2-5	TRBD2	CASSSRTSGIIETQYF	TGTGCCAGTAGTTCCAGGACTAGCGGGATCATTGAGACCCAGTACTTC
.	TRBV5-6	TRBJ1-2	.	CASTITEGGYTF	TGTGCCAGCACCATTACGGAGGGCGGCTACACCTTC
.	TRBV9	TRBJ2-7	TRBD1	CASSERQGAYEQYF	TGTGCCAGCAGCGAGCGACAGGGGGCCTACGAGCAGTACTTC
.	TRBV6-5	TRBJ2-2	.	CASSQQRGIGELFF	TGTGCCAGCAGCCAGCAACGGGGAATCGGGGAGCTGTTTTTT
.	TRBV20-1	TRBJ1-2	.	CSARGIGYTF	TGCAGTGCTAGAGGCATTGGCTACACCTTC
once	TRBV27	TRBJ1-3	.	CASRVTHSGNTIYF	TGTGCCAGCAGGGTGACACACTCTGGAAACACCATATATTTT
few	TRBV10-3	TRBJ1-2	.	CAISDGVTVNYGYTF	TGTGCCATCAGTGATGGGGTTACAGTGAACTATGGCTACACCTTC
.	TRBV6-5	TRBJ1-1	.	CASTHRVGRSTEAFF	TGTGCCAGCACCCACCGGGTGGGACGGAGCACTGAAGCTTTCTTT
.	TRBV11-3	TRBJ2-7	TRBD2	CASSLEQREIDEQYF	TGTGCCAGCAGCTTAGAACAGCGGGAGATCGACGAGCAGTACTTC
.	TRBV14	TRBJ2-1	.	CASSPSWERLAGEQFF	TGTGCCAGCAGCCCAAGTTGGGAAAGGTTAGCAGGTGAGCAGTTCTTC
.	TRBV20-1	TRBJ2-7	.	CSARGPHEQYF	TGCAGTGCTAGAGGTCCGCACGAGCAGTACTTC
.	TRBV19	TRBJ2-1	.	CASRAQGRLGSYNEQFF	TGTGCCAGTAGAGCACAGGGTAGGTTGGGCTCCTACAATGAGCAGTTCTTC
few	TRBV6-4	TRBJ2-1	.	CASSDSDYNEQFF	TGTGCCAGCAGTGACTCGGACTACAATGAGCAGTTCTTC
.	TRBV7-2	TRBJ1-2	.	CASSLQGSGGYTF	TGTGCCAGCAGCTTACAGGGGTCCGGGGGCTACACCTTC
.	TRBV19	TRBJ1-1	.	CASSINGRVNTEAFF	TGTGCCAGTAGTATAAACGGCCGCGTGAACACTGAAGCTTTCTTT
few	TRBV18	TRBJ1-3	.	CASSPTPRTASGNTIYF	TGTGCCAGCTCACCAACTCCGCGGACAGCCTCTGGAAACACCATATATTTT
.	TRBV2	TRBJ2-1	.	CASSDVTLSYNEQFF	TGTGCCAGCAGTGATGTCACACTCTCCTACAATGAGCAGTTCTTC
.	TRBV19	TRBJ2-5	TRBD2	CASSQAGRGKTQYF	TGTGCCAGTAGTCAAGCGGGGAGAGGGAAGACCCAGTACTTC
.	TRBV4-3	TRBJ1-1	.	CASSQDGGTEAFF	TGCGCCAGCAGCCAAGATGGAGGCACTGAAGCTTTCTTT
.	TRBV5-8	TRBJ2-7	TRBD1	CACGQGSSIEQYF	TGTGCCTGCGGACAGGGCTCGTCCATCGAGCAGTACTTC
.	TRBV12-5	TRBJ2-2	.	CASDSGVGGELFF	TGTGCTAGTGACTCAGGGGTTGGCGGGGAGCTGTTTTTT
.	TRBV6-4	TRBJ2-7	.	CASSESYEQYF	TGTGCCAGCAGTGAGAGCTACGAGCAGTACTTC